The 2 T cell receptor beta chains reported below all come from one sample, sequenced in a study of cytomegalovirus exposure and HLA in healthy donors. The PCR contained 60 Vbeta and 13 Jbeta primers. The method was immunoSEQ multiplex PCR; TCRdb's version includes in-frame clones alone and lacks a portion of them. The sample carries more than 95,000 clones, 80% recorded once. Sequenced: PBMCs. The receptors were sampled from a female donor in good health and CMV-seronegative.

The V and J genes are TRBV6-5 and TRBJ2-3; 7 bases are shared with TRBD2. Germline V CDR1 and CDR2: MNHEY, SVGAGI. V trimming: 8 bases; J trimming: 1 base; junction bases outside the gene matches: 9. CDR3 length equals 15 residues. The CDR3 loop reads CASWMTGGGTDTQYF. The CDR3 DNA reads TGTGCCAGCTGGATGACGGGGGGAGGCACAGATACGCAGTATTTT.

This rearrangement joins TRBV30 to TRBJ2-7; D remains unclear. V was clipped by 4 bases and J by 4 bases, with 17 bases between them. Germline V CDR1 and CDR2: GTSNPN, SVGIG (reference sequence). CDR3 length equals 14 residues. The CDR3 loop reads CAWTLLNREYEQYF. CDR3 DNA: TGTGCCTGGACCCTCCTTAACCGAGAATACGAGCAGTACTTC.